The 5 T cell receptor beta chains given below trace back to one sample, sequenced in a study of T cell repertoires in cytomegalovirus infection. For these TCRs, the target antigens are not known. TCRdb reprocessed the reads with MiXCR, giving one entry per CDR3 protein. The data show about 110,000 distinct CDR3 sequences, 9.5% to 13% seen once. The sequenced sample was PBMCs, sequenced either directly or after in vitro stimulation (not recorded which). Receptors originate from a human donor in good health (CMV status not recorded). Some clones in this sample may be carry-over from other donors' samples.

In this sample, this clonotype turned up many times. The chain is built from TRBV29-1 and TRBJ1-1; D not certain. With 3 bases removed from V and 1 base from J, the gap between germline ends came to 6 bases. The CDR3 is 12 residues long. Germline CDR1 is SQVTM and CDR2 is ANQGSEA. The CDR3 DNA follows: TGCAGCGTTGATCCGAGGAACACTGAAGCTTTCTTT. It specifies CSVDPRNTEAFF.

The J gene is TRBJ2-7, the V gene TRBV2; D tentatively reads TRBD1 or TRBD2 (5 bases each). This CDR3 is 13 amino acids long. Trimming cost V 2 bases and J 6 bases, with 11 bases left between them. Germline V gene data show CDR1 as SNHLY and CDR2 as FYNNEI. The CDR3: CASSEWPGREQYV. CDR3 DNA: TGTGCCAGCAGTGAATGGCCGGGGCGCGAGCAGTACGTC.

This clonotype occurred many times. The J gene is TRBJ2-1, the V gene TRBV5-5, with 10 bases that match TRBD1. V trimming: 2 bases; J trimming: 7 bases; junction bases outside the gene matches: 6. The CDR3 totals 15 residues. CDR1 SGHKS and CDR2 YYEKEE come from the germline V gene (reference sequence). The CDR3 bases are TGTGCCAGCAGCTTCCCCGGACAGGGGGTTAATGAGCAGTTCTTC. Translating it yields CASSFPGQGVNEQFF.

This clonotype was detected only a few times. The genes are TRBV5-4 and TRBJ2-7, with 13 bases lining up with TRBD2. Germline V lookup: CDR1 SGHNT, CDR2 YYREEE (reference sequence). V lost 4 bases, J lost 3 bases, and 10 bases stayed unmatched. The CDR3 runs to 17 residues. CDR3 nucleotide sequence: TGTGCCAGCAGCGTTGCGAAGGGGACTAGCGGGATCTACGAGCAGTACTTC. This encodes CASSVAKGTSGIYEQYF.

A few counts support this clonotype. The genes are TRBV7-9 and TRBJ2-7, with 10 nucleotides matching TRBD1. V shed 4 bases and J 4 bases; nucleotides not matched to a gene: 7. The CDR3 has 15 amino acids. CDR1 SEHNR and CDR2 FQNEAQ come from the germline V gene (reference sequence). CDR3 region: CASSSPGQGIYEQYF. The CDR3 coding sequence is TGTGCCAGCAGCTCACCGGGACAGGGGATATACGAGCAGTACTTC.